This paragraph reports one T cell receptor beta chain. Its antigen is not identified. Investigators spread the genomic DNA of each subset evenly over several immunoSEQ plates. Repertoires were generated with immunoSEQ multiplex PCR, while TCRdb's copy carries only in-frame clones and drops some. This table holds approximately 2.5 million clones, around 90% found once. Germline lookup yields CDR1 MNHEY and CDR2 SVGAGI. The length of the CDR3 is 13 residues. V gave up 7 bases and J gave up 9 bases, with 13 bases separating them. The data were obtained in a study of shared clonotypes between healthy human individuals. The overall study: Each donor had three CD4 naive, three CD4 memory, two CD8 naive and one CD8 memory plate. Study-wide results and limits: With a few donors compared, 4.5% to 6.5% of naive CD4 clonotypes were shared.

The clonotype comes from a man between 18 and 35 years old in good health. Sequencing used naive CD4+ T cells sorted from blood. Subset described: CD45RA+ positively selected. The rearrangement joins TRBV6-5 to TRBJ1-6, with a weak D call TRBD1 (6 bases). CDR3 nucleotides: TGTGCCAGCACCTCAGGGGTAGTTTCACCCCTCCACTTT. Its translation: CASTSGVVSPLHF.